The present TCR beta chain was sequenced within a study of lymphopenia after photon versus proton radiotherapy. General study points: Under photons, naive T cells and diversity fell while effector/memory populations rose.

This clone was seen a few times. Its cognate antigen is unknown. The V and J ends lost 4 bases and 0 bases, in that order; junction bases with no gene match: 6. CDR1 and CDR2 from the germline V gene are SGHTA and FQGNSA. This CDR3 contains 18 residues. Assay: immunoSEQ multiplex PCR; the TCRdb copy retains only in-frame clones and omits some. The sample has approximately 24,000 clones; roughly nine tenths are singletons. The receptor was derived from a woman between 45 and 65 years old with cholangiocarcinoma. This chain links TRBV7-2 with TRBJ2-3; TRBD2 agrees at 14 bases. The sample in question was peripheral blood, obtained from a patient treated with photon-based radiotherapy. CDR3 nucleotides: TGTGCCAGCAGCTCCCGACTAGCGGGGGGGCATAGCACAGATACGCAGTATTTT. Its protein is CASSSRLAGGHSTDTQYF.